This T cell receptor (beta chain) was sequenced in a study of human T cells and chemical hapten exposure. Study context: The study patch tested 0.01% DPC on the upper back and read results at 6 days.

Germline trimming cut 1 base from V and 4 bases from J; bases unmatched to any gene: 2. The CDR3 runs to 15 residues. Germline values: CDR1 DFQATT, CDR2 SNEGSKA (reference sequence). Study findings and constraints: Donors had alopecia, so their immune response may differ from healthy people's. Clustering by CDR3 similarity yielded significantly more large clusters from expanded TCRs than controls.

A single record per CDR3 protein comes from TCRdb applying MiXCR to the RACE reads. Counted here are 150,000 to 200,000 distinct CDR3 sequences, 20% to 25% occurring once; the ten biggest clones make up about 6.7%. Time point described: patch test 1, 2 weeks after DPC sensitization. Treatment reported: therapeutic diphenylcyclopropenone sensitization with weekly scalp DPC. This clonotype was counted between two and nine times. What it binds is unknown. This specimen consisted of whole blood, obtained in connection with sensitization to the hapten diphenylcyclopropenone (DPC). The V gene is TRBV20-1, the J gene TRBJ2-2, with 11 bases fitting TRBD2. The origin of this receptor is a woman in her fifties or sixties with alopecia areata. Some clones in this sample may be carry-over from other donors' samples. The CDR3 here is CSARASGRTTGELFF. CDR3 DNA sequence: TGCAGTGCTAGAGCTAGCGGGAGGACCACCGGGGAGCTGTTTTTT.